This T cell receptor beta chain stems from a study of OX40 agonist ivuxolimab in advanced cancers. Study-level points and caveats: Relatively little clonal expansion, among the lowest observed, appeared in partial responders at 0.1-3.0 mg/kg.

Germline V gives CDR1 MNHEY, CDR2 SMNVEV (reference sequence). V lost 5 bases and J lost 5, with 10 bases in between. The CDR3 is made up of 13 amino acids. Worth noting for this clone: The antigen is not known.

TCRdb keeps only in-frame clones here, not all; method: immunoSEQ multiplex PCR. The sample lists some 80,000 clones, 92% occurring once. This sequence originates from an adult with an advanced solid tumor such as melanoma, head and neck, liver or kidney cancer. Sequences were derived from CD4+ or CD8+ T cells sorted from blood, sampled in a trial of the OX40 agonist ivuxolimab. The chain recombines TRBV27 with TRBJ2-4; D is unclear. The chain's CDR3 is CASSPWHENIQYF. Written as DNA, the CDR3 is TGTGCCAGCAGTCCGTGGCACGAAAACATTCAGTACTTC.